This T cell receptor (beta chain) derives from a study of Graves' ophthalmopathy and Graves' hyperthyroidism (dated by TCRdb to 2016 to 2018). As for the study more broadly: Peripheral blood was collected before any treatment was given, at the time of initial diagnosis. In total, 135 blood samples were TCR-sequenced: approximately 42 ophthalmopathy, roughly 77 hyperthyroidism and about 17 hyperthyroidism-to-ophthalmopathy patients. The study used TCR beta repertoire signatures to distinguish Graves' ophthalmopathy from Graves' hyperthyroidism and to predict progression to ophthalmopathy. After sampling, hyperthyroidism patients received methimazole starting at 30 mg daily, and ophthalmopathy patients received high-dose intravenous methylprednisolone. The roughly 94 discovery patients were randomly split 7:3 into training and test sets. To explore V-J signatures distinguishing ophthalmopathy from hyperthyroidism, a discovery set of 100 patients (about 43 ophthalmopathy, roughly 60 stable hyperthyroidism) was enrolled. In about 6 hyperthyroidism patients, T-cell repertoires of thyroid tissue and blood were compared. For independent validation, a separate cohort was made up of some 19 hyperthyroidism patients plus 17 patients who later progressed from hyperthyroidism to ophthalmopathy.

Relative to germline, V is missing 2 bases and J is missing 3 bases, with 7 bases of the junction outside any gene match. The germline V gene (reference sequence) sets CDR1 to DFQATT and CDR2 to SNEGSKA. Counted from cysteine to phenylalanine, this CDR3 has 16 amino acids. Of all the DNA, just the CDR3 is kept, 48 bases in frame from base 1. Broad study findings and their caveats: Most of the expanded thyroid clonotypes with a frequency above 0.001 were also detected in blood, and it was suggested that the thyroid immune response may be reflected by blood repertoires. Sample size was not statistically predetermined, and group allocation was not concealed from the investigators. In validation, the model predicted ophthalmopathy progression with less than 71% sensitivity and 72.22% specificity; some 13 predicted patients were CT-confirmed with GO in a median of approximately 6.5 months. In cross-validation, the 13-signature model distinguished ophthalmopathy from stable hyperthyroidism with nearly 90% sensitivity and almost 83% specificity, and in the test set the corresponding values were about 80% and 75%.

Concerning this clonotype itself: There is no known antigen for this receptor. Nothing much larger sits one base from this clone, and base qualities are not available.

TCR beta CDR3 regions were amplified from RNA transcripts for repertoire sequencing. The first round was an RT-PCR using HTBI primers with the Qiagen OneStep RT-PCR kit, and this first round was followed by a second-round multiplex PCR, then size selection and purification. Sequencing of the libraries was carried out on an Illumina HiSeq2000 in paired-end mode with 100 bp reads. As for the original processing: SOAPnuke was used for read processing, and reads with adapters, uncalled bases, a mean Phred below 15, or no exact constant-primer or identifier match were discarded. High-quality paired reads were merged with COPE v1.2.5. Each unique nucleotide sequence was treated as a clonotype, and MiTCR v1.1 was used to align the clonotypes to the IMGT TRB V, D and J references. Analysis was restricted to V-J combinations with a frequency above 0.0001, which covered 99% to 99.2% of repertoires. For each V-J combination, a TCR clonal expansion and chaos score was defined as F50 clonal expansion divided by the chaos observed in the TCRdist matrix. Welch's t-statistics and random forest were used to reduce the features to some 13 V-J combinations, which were then used as input to a naive Bayes classifier. Thyroid-blood repertoire similarity was quantified with the Morisita-Horn index. The public reads were quality trimmed at Q25 with fastp and then assembled into clones with MiXCR by TCRdb, keeping productive beta chains. Every distinct CDR3 protein forms one entry, paired with its most common genes and DNA. The V and J calls and clone size come from TCRdb's table, not from the authors' own analysis. The sample table contains over 12,000 distinct CDR3 sequences; only one count was recorded for 50% of them. Of the sample, around 50% falls within the top ten clones.

Ophthalmopathy patients had moderately to severely active disease, Clinical Activity Score of at least 3, NOSPECS grade of at least 4, and disease duration under 3 months. Patients with other autoimmune diseases, uncontrolled infections, pregnancy or lactation were excluded. Diagnosis relied on clinical symptoms, serum thyroxine, TRAb, thyroid ultrasound and orbital computed tomography. Ficoll-Paque density gradient centrifugation was used to isolate PBMCs from approximately 10 ml of fresh peripheral blood. Trizol reagent was used to extract the total RNA, and its quality was then checked on an Agilent 2100 Bioanalyzer.

The rearranged segments are TRBV20-1 and TRBJ2-5; TRBD2 fits 12 bases in the junction. The specimen sequenced was peripheral blood. The source is a woman in her twenties or thirties with Graves' ophthalmopathy. Donor details come from another sample of the same person, matched by shared clones. Read as DNA, the sequence is TGCAGTGCTAGAACTCTAGCGGGAGGGTGGGAAGAGACCCAGTACTTC. This encodes CSARTLAGGWEETQYF.